These 27 T cell receptor beta chains were all obtained from the same sample, sequenced in a study of cytomegalovirus exposure and HLA in healthy donors. 60 Vbeta and 13 Jbeta primers were used in PCR. Here immunoSEQ multiplex PCR was the method, and the copy in TCRdb shows in-frame clones only, minus some. The sample contains 160,000 or so clones, approximately 80% of which appear only once. Sequencing input: PBMCs. These receptor sequences come from a woman under 30 in good health and CMV-seronegative.

The chain recombines TRBV5-4 with TRBJ2-3, with TRBD2 identical over 9 bases. Germline V gene sequence: CDR1 SGHNT, CDR2 YYREEE (reference sequence). V lost 2 bases and J lost 1; bases outside the gene matches: 5. The CDR3 runs 16 residues. In DNA, the CDR3 is TGTGCCAGCAGCTTCCCCGCTAGCGGGGGCACAGATACGCAGTATTTT. Amino acids: CASSFPASGGTDTQYF.

V gene TRBV6-1 combines with J gene TRBJ2-5; TRBD2 aligns across 7 bases. Germline CDR1 and CDR2: MNHNS and SASEGT. The V gene end was trimmed by 10 bases and the J gene end by 5 bases; junction bases not matched to a gene: 10. The CDR3 is 13 residues long. CDR3 sequence (DNA): TGTGCCACCAGAGCGGGACCCAGGGAGACCCAGTACTTC. Protein product: CATRAGPRETQYF.

This clone was seen only a few times. Other DNA sequences in this specimen translate into the identical CDR3. The chain joins TRBV2 to TRBJ2-7, with D tentatively TRBD1 (7 bases). V lost 7 bases and J lost 3, with 22 bases in between. There are 16 residues in the CDR3. The germline CDR1 and CDR2 sequences are SNHLY and FYNNEI. The CDR3 region has the DNA TGTGCCAGCATTTCAATTTTCGGTCAGGGGGGCTACGAGCAGTACTTC. It is translated as CASISIFGQGGYEQYF.

The chain employs TRBV30 and TRBJ1-6; D possibly corresponds to TRBD1 (6 bases). CDR3 length: 13 residues. CDR1 GTSNPN and CDR2 SVGIG come from the germline V gene (reference sequence). Deletions cut 3 bases from V and 7 bases from J, with 10 bases between. The CDR3 region is CAWSWDTNSPLHF. The CDR3 bases are TGTGCCTGGAGCTGGGACACCAATTCACCCCTCCACTTT.

V is TRBV6-1 and J is TRBJ1-2; D perhaps matches TRBD1 (5 bases). The ends were cut back, 0 bases at V and 11 bases at J, with 13 bases in the middle. Germline values: CDR1 MNHNS, CDR2 SASEGT. This CDR3 contains 13 residues. CDR3 sequence (DNA): TGTGCCAGCAGTGAAGCGCCAGGGATGGTATACACCTTC. Translated: CASSEAPGMVYTF.

The V and J genes are TRBV19 and TRBJ1-1, with D possibly matching TRBD1 (5 bases). The CDR3 has 14 residues. Per the germline V gene, CDR1 is LNHDA and CDR2 is SQIVND (reference sequence). V gave up 1 base and J gave up 1 base, with 7 bases separating them. CDR3 in amino acids: CASSIGGANTEAFF. For the CDR3, the DNA is TGTGCCAGTAGTATAGGGGGCGCGAACACTGAAGCTTTCTTT.

This clone was counted only a few times. The chain has TRBV29-1 and TRBJ1-1; 10 nucleotides match TRBD1. Germline loops: CDR1 SQVTM, CDR2 ANQGSEA. The CDR3 extends over 12 amino acids. The junction had 3 bases not matched to a gene; V was cut back by 6 bases and J by 5 bases. The CDR3, as DNA: TGCAGCGTGGGGACAGGGGAAACTGAAGCTTTCTTT. Translated, it gives CSVGTGETEAFF.

The rearrangement joins TRBV5-6 to TRBJ2-7; TRBD1 matches 8 bases. Germline lookup yields CDR1 SGHDT and CDR2 YYEEEE. This CDR3 has 15 amino acids. The V segment lost 0 bases and the J segment 0 bases; nucleotides outside the gene matches: 2. CDR3 protein: CASSLVGTGSYEQYF. The DNA for the CDR3 is TGTGCCAGCAGCTTGGTGGGGACAGGCTCCTACGAGCAGTACTTC.

The chain has TRBV5-1 and TRBJ2-7; the D gene is possibly TRBD2 (5 bases). CDR3 length: 15 residues. The germline V and J ends were trimmed by 0 bases and 0 bases, with 10 bases remaining between them. Per the germline V gene, CDR1 is SGHRS and CDR2 is YFSETQ. The DNA for the CDR3 is TGCGCCAGCAGCTTGGTTCCGGGGAGCTCCTACGAGCAGTACTTC. Translated: CASSLVPGSSYEQYF.

The rearrangement uses TRBV6-5 and TRBJ2-5; TRBD1 matches at 7 bases. Per germline, CDR1 MNHEY and CDR2 SVGAGI. The CDR3 consists of 14 residues. Trimming at V came to 6 bases and at J to 5 bases, leaving 9 bases not matched to a gene. As DNA, the CDR3 is TGTGCCAGCAGCCCGGGACAGAGAAGGGAGACCCAGTACTTC. Protein: CASSPGQRRETQYF.

V and J are TRBV11-2 and TRBJ1-2, with 7 nucleotides matching TRBD1. The CDR3 consists of 16 residues. V shed 0 bases and J 8 bases; nucleotides not matched to a gene: 12. Germline V gene lookup returns CDR1 SGHAT and CDR2 FQNNGV. The CDR3 loop is CASSLDLRDSRRGYTF. The CDR3 DNA sequence: TGTGCCAGCAGCTTAGATTTGCGGGACAGTCGTCGAGGCTACACCTTC.

The chain carries TRBV6-6 and TRBJ1-4, with 8 nucleotides matching TRBD1. Germline CDR1 and CDR2: MNHNY and SVGAGI (reference sequence). V lost 6 bases to trimming and J lost 3 bases; unmatched junction nucleotides: 6. The CDR3 sequence is 15 residues long. The CDR3, as DNA: TGTGCCAGCAGCACTCGGGACAGGTCTAATGAAAAACTGTTTTTT. It is translated as CASSTRDRSNEKLFF.

The chain links TRBV7-9 to TRBJ2-3, with TRBD2 matching over 15 bases. The junction had 7 bases not matched to a gene; V was cut back by 3 bases and J by 0 bases. CDR1 and CDR2 from the germline V gene are SEHNR and FQNEAQ (reference sequence). There are 19 residues in the CDR3. The CDR3 loop reads CASSFLGTSGGPSTDTQYF. The CDR3, as DNA: TGTGCCAGCAGCTTCCTGGGGACTAGCGGGGGGCCCAGCACAGATACGCAGTATTTT.

This chain uses TRBV2 with TRBJ2-1; a weak D match, TRBD1 (5 bases). The CDR3 has 17 residues. Deletions cut 5 bases from V and 3 bases from J, with 20 bases between. Germline loops: CDR1 SNHLY, CDR2 FYNNEI. The CDR3 sequence: CASSRTGIRSYYNEQFF. For the CDR3, the DNA is TGTGCCAGCAGTAGAACAGGTATTCGATCCTACTACAATGAGCAGTTCTTC.

V usage is TRBV19 and J usage is TRBJ1-1; TRBD1 matches 8 bases. J lost 6 bases, V lost 2 bases, and 5 bases had no gene match. This CDR3 region has 14 residues. Germline CDR1 and CDR2: LNHDA and SQIVND (reference sequence). This chain's CDR3 is CASSIRGQDSEAFF. The CDR3 nucleotides are TGTGCCAGTAGTATAAGGGGACAGGACTCTGAAGCTTTCTTT.

The chain employs TRBV4-2 and TRBJ2-7; maybe TRBD2 (6 bases). Trimming removed 3 bases from V and 1 base from J, with 13 bases in between. The CDR3 sequence is 15 residues long. Germline V gene sequence: CDR1 LGHNA, CDR2 YNFKEQ. DNA for the CDR3: TGTGCCAGCAGCCAGCCTAGCGCGGGTTCCTACGAGCAGTACTTC. Its protein is CASSQPSAGSYEQYF.

This clone was detected once. V usage is TRBV5-1 and J usage is TRBJ2-3; D is undetermined. CDR3 size: 13 residues. The V gene lost 2 bases and the J gene lost 6 bases, with 10 bases spanning the gap. Germline V gives CDR1 SGHRS, CDR2 YFSETQ. The CDR3 DNA reads as TGCGCCAGCAGCTTCCCAGATGTGGATACGCAGTATTTT. Its translation: CASSFPDVDTQYF.

The rearrangement uses TRBV5-6 and TRBJ2-2; 10 bases match TRBD1. CDR3 length equals 16 residues. Germline trimming cut 4 bases from V and 5 bases from J; bases unmatched to any gene: 8. Germline loops: CDR1 SGHDT, CDR2 YYEEEE. Written as DNA, the CDR3 is TGTGCCAGCAGCCCTGATGGACAGGGGGGGACCGGGGAGCTGTTTTTT. Translating gives CASSPDGQGGTGELFF. Combining the CDR3 with reference TRBV5-6 and TRBJ2-2 gives the whole variable domain DAGVTQSPTHLIKTRGQQVTLRCSPKSGHDTVSWYQQALGQGPQFIFQYYEEEERQRGNFPDRFSGHQFPNYSSELNVNALLLGDSALYLCASSPDGQGGTGELFFGEGSRLTVL.

As to this clone: One end of the junction fails to match germline, which may point to a read error. The rearrangement joins TRBV7-7 to TRBJ2-7, with D possibly matching TRBD1 (6 bases). Germline CDR1 and CDR2: SSHAT and FNYEAQ (reference sequence). The CDR3 length is 14 residues. DNA for the CDR3: TGTGCTAGCAGTGTTCAACAGGGCTTCTACGAGCAGTACTTC. It encodes CASSVQQGFYEQYF.

The rearrangement uses TRBV5-4 and TRBJ1-2; 11 nucleotides agree with TRBD1. The CDR3 has 14 residues. V gave up 4 bases and J gave up 3 bases; unmatched junction bases: 2. Germline CDR1 SGHNT, CDR2 YYREEE (reference sequence). The CDR3 loop is CASSQGQGDYGYTF. The CDR3, as DNA: TGTGCCAGCAGCCAGGGACAGGGGGACTATGGCTACACCTTC.

The V call is TRBV2, the J call TRBJ1-6, with 9 positions matching TRBD1. The CDR3 spans 18 residues. Trimming took 3 bases from V and 7 from J; bases not matched to a gene: 13. Per the germline V gene, CDR1 is SNHLY and CDR2 is FYNNEI. This CDR3 is CASSEFSGTGLGNSPLHF. CDR3 nucleotides: TGTGCCAGCAGTGAGTTTTCCGGGACAGGGTTGGGGAATTCACCCCTCCACTTT.

This rearrangement joins TRBV7-2 to TRBJ1-6; D is ambiguous. Germline CDR1 reads SGHTA; CDR2 reads FQGNSA. Trimming removed 5 bases at V and 10 bases at J, with 15 bases between. The CDR3 runs 14 residues. CDR3 in amino acids: CASSLPVRGSPLHF. As DNA, the CDR3 is TGTGCCAGCAGCCTACCAGTAAGAGGCTCACCCCTCCACTTT.

V usage is TRBV19 and J usage is TRBJ2-1, with 9 bases lining up with TRBD1. The CDR3 spans 15 residues. Germline loops: CDR1 LNHDA, CDR2 SQIVND (reference sequence). With V trimmed by 7 bases and J by 6 bases, 10 bases remained unmatched. For the CDR3, the DNA is TGTGCCAGTAATTACCGGGACAGGGAGGCCAATGAGCAGTTCTTC. As protein: CASNYRDREANEQFF.

The J gene is TRBJ1-5, the V gene TRBV5-5, with 8 nucleotides matching TRBD1. Germline V gives CDR1 SGHKS, CDR2 YYEKEE (reference sequence). The V gene end was trimmed by 5 bases and the J gene end by 0 bases; junction bases not matched to a gene: 10. The CDR3 sequence is 17 residues long. DNA for the CDR3: TGTGCCAGCAGGCTACCCCTACAGGGGGATAGCAATCAGCCCCAGCATTTT. Translation: CASRLPLQGDSNQPQHF. The complete variable domain, with remaining parts taken from reference TRBV5-5 and TRBJ1-5, reads DAGVTQSPTHLIKTRGQQVTLRCSPISGHKSVSWYQQVLGQGPQFIFQYYEKEERGRGNFPDRFSARQFPNYSSELNVNALLLGDSALYLCASRLPLQGDSNQPQHFGDGTRLSIL.

V gene TRBV7-9 combines with J gene TRBJ1-2; D not resolved. Germline V CDR1 and CDR2: SEHNR, FQNEAQ (reference sequence). V lost 1 base and J 8 bases, leaving 8 bases between the germline ends. The CDR3 loop spans 12 amino acids. CDR3 protein: CASSLGRQGYTF. CDR3 bases: TGTGCCAGCAGCTTAGGCAGGCAGGGCTACACCTTC. Drawing the rest from reference TRBV7-9 and TRBJ1-2, the complete variable domain is DTGVSQNPRHKITKRGQNVTFRCDPISEHNRLYWYRQTLGQGPEFLTYFQNEAQLEKSRLLSDRFSAERPKGSFSTLEIQRTEQGDSAMYLCASSLGRQGYTFGSGTRLTVV.

V gene TRBV6-6 combines with J gene TRBJ1-6; 9 bases fit TRBD1. This CDR3 is 16 amino acids long. V shed 5 bases, J shed 4 bases, and the junction held 6 bases outside the gene matches. CDR1 and CDR2 (germline): MNHNY, SVGAGI (reference sequence). This CDR3 reads CASSRTQGAYNSPLHF. CDR3 DNA sequence: TGTGCCAGCAGTCGTACACAGGGGGCGTATAATTCACCCCTCCACTTT.

The chain joins TRBV7-9 to TRBJ2-1; 7 bases are a match to TRBD2. CDR3 length equals 14 residues. The germline CDR1 and CDR2 sequences are SEHNR and FQNEAQ (reference sequence). Losses at the gene ends were 4 bases for V and 2 bases for J; bases not matched to a gene: 2. DNA for the CDR3: TGTGCCAGCAGCTCCCTAGCGGCCTACAATGAGCAGTTCTTC. This codes for CASSSLAAYNEQFF. Full variable domain (remainder filled in from reference TRBV7-9 and TRBJ2-1): DTGVSQNPRHKITKRGQNVTFRCDPISEHNRLYWYRQTLGQGPEFLTYFQNEAQLEKSRLLSDRFSAERPKGSFSTLEIQRTEQGDSAMYLCASSSLAAYNEQFFGPGTRLTVL.